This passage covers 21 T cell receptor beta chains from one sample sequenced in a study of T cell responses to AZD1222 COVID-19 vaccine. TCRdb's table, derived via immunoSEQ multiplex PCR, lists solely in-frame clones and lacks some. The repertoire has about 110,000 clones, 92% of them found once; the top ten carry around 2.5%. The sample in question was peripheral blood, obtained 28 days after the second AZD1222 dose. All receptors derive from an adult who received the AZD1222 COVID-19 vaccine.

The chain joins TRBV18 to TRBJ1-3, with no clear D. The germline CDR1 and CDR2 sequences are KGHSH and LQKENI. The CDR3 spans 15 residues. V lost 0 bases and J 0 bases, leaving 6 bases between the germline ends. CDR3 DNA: TGTGCCAGCTCACCACCGGAGCCCTCTGGAAACACCATATATTTT. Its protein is CASSPPEPSGNTIYF.

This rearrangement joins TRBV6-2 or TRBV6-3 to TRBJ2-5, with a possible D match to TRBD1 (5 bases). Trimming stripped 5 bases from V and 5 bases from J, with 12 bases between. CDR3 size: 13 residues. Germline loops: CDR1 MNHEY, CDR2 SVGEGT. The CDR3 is CASSRTPRETQYF. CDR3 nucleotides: TGTGCCAGCAGTCGGACACCTCGGGAGACCCAGTACTTC.

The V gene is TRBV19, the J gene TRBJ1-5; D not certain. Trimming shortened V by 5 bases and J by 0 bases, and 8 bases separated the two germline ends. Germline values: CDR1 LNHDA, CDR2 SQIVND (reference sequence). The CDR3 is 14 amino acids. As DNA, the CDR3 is TGTGCCAGTAGTCTACAGTATAGCAATCAGCCCCAGCATTTT. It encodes CASSLQYSNQPQHF.

CDR3 nucleotides: TGTGCCAGCAGTCCCCTCCCTGGCGGGGGTACCAAAAACATTCAGTACTTC. Translated, it gives CASSPLPGGGTKNIQYF. The V call is TRBV27, the J call TRBJ2-4; TRBD2 aligns across 7 bases. The V gene's germline CDR1 is MNHEY and CDR2 SMNVEV (reference sequence). The CDR3 extends over 17 amino acids. The V segment lost 5 bases and the J segment 2 bases; nucleotides outside the gene matches: 12.

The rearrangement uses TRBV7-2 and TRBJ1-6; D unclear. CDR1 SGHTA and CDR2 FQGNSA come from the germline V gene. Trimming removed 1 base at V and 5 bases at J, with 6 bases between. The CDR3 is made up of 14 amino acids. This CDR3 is CASSLGYNNSPLHF. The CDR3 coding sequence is TGTGCCAGCAGCTTAGGATATAATAATTCACCCCTCCACTTT.

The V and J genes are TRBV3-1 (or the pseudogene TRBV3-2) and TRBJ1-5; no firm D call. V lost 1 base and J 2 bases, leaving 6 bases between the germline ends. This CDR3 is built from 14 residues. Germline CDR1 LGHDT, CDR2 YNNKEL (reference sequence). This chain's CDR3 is CASSQGSRNQPQHF. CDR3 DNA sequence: TGTGCCAGCAGCCAAGGGAGCCGCAATCAGCCCCAGCATTTT.

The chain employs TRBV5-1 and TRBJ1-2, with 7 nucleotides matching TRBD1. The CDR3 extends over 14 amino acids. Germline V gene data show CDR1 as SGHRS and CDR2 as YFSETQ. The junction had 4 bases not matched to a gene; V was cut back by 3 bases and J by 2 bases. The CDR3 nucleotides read TGCGCCAGCAGCTCCGGGGGACAGAACTATGGCTACACCTTC. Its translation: CASSSGGQNYGYTF. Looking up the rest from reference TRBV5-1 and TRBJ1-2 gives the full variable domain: KAGVTQTPRYLIKTRGQQVTLSCSPISGHRSVSWYQQTPGQGLQFLFEYFSETQRNKGNFPGRFSGRQFSNSRSEMNVSTLELGDSALYLCASSSGGQNYGYTFGSGTRLTVV.

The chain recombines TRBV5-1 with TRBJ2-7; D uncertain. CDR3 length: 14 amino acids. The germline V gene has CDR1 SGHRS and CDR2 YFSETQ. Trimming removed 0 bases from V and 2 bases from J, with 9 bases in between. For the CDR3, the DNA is TGCGCCAGCAGCTTGGGACGGAGAACCTACGAGCAGTACTTC. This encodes CASSLGRRTYEQYF.

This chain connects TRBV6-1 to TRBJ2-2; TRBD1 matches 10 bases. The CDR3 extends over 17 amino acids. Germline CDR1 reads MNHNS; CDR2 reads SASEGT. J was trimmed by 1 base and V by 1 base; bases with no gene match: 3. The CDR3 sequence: CASSEGDRGRNTGELFF. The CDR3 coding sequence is TGTGCCAGCAGTGAAGGGGACAGGGGCCGGAACACCGGGGAGCTGTTTTTT.

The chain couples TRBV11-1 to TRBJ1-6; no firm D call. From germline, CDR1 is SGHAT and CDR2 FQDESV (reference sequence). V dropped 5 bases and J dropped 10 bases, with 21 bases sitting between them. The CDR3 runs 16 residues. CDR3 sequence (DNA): TGTGCCAGCAGCCCCCGGCGGCGGGGAGCCCGGTCACCCCTCCACTTT. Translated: CASSPRRRGARSPLHF.

Written as DNA, the CDR3 is TGCGCCAGCAGCCAAGATTGGTCCAGGGGGGGGATGAACACTGAAGCTTTCTTT. Amino acids: CASSQDWSRGGMNTEAFF. This chain joins TRBV4-1 and TRBJ1-1, with TRBD1 matching 7 bases. CDR3 length: 18 amino acids. The germline V gene encodes CDR1 MGHRA and CDR2 YSYEKL. V lost 0 bases to trimming and J lost 0 bases; unmatched junction nucleotides: 10.

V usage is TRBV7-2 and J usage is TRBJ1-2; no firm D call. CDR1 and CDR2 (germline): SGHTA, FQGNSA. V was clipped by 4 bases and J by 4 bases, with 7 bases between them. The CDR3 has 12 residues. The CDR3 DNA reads TGTGCCAGCAGCTCGCGGGGCTATGGCTACACCTTC. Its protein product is CASSSRGYGYTF.

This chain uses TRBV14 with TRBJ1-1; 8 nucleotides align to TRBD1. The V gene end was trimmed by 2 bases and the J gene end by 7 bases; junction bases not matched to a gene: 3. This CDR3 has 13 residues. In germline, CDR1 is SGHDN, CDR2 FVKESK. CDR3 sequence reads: CASSQRTGSEAFF. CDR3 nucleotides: TGTGCCAGCAGCCAAAGGACAGGGAGTGAAGCTTTCTTT.

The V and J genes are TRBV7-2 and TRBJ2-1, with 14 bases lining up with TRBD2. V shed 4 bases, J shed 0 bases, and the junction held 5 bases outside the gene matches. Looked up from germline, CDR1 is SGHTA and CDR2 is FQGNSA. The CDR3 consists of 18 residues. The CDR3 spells CASSSGLAGGSSYNEQFF. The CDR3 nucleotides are TGTGCCAGCAGCTCAGGACTAGCGGGGGGAAGCTCCTACAATGAGCAGTTCTTC.

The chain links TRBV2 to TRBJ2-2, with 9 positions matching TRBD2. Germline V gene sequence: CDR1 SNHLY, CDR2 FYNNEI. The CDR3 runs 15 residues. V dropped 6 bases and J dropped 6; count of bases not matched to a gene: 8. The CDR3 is CASRRTSVDAGELFF. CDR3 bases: TGTGCCAGCAGACGGACTAGCGTTGACGCCGGGGAGCTGTTTTTT.

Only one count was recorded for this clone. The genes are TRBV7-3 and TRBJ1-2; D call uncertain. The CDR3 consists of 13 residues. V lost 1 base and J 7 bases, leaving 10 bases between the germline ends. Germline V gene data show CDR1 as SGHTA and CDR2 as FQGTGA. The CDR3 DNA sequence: TGTGCCAGCAGCTTAATGGGAAACAGTGGCTACACCTTC. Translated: CASSLMGNSGYTF.

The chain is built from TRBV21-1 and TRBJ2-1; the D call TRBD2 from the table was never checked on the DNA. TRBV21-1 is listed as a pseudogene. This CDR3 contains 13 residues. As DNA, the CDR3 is TGTGCCAGCAGCGGGACTAGGTGCAATGAGCAGTTCTTC. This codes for CASSGTRCNEQFF.

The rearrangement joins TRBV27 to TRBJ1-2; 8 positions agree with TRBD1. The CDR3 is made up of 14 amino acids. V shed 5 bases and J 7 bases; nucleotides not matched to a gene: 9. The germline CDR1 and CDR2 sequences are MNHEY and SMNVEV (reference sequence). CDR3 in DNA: TGTGCCAGCAGTCTACGGACAGGGCGTGTTGGCTACACCTTC. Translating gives CASSLRTGRVGYTF.

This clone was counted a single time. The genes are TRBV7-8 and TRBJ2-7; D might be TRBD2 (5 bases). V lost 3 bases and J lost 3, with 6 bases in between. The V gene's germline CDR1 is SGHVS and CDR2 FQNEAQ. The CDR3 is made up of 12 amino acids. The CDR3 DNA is TGTGCCAGCAGCTTTCGGGGCTACGAGCAGTACTTC. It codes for CASSFRGYEQYF.

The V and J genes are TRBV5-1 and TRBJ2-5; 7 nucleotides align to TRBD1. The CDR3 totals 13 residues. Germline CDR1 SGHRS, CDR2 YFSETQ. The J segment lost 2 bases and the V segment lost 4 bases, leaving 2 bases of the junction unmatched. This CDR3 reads CASSRQGQETQYF. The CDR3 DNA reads TGCGCCAGCAGCAGACAGGGACAAGAGACCCAGTACTTC.

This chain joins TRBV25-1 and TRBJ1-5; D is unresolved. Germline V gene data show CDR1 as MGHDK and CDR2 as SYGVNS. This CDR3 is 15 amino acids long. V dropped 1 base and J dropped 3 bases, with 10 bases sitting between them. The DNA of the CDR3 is TGTGCCAGCAGTGAATCAGGAGGGTACAATCAGCCCCAGCATTTT. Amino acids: CASSESGGYNQPQHF.